A selection of T cell receptor beta chains follows, all from one sample in a study of CD8 T cells in Susac syndrome. TCRdb called the immunoSEQ multiplex PCR reads again in MiXCR, with one record for every CDR3 protein. This table holds about 240,000 distinct CDR3 sequences, 90% to 97% found once. Sequencing used CD4+ T cells from PBMCs. These receptor sequences come from a human donor with Susac syndrome. Each CDR3 is given with its conserved first and last residue. Each record gives: CDR3 protein, CDR3 DNA, D gene, V gene, clone size, J gene. A D gene is named only where the DNA matches it firmly. A clone size is listed for some rows: how often the clone was seen (once, few, many), or a class if it is expanded.

CDR3: CAWSVGWSTEAFF
DNA: TGTGCCTGGAGTGTGGGTTGGAGCACTGAAGCTTTCTTT
D: .
V: TRBV30
size: .
J: TRBJ1-1

CDR3: CSAGTSGSGELFF
DNA: TGCAGTGCGGGGACTAGCGGGTCCGGGGAGCTGTTTTTT
D: TRBD2
V: TRBV20-1
size: .
J: TRBJ2-2

CDR3: CAWMDRRFSGNTIYF
DNA: TGTGCCTGGATGGACAGGCGTTTCTCTGGAAACACCATATATTTT
D: TRBD1
V: TRBV30
size: .
J: TRBJ1-3

CDR3: CASSQVRGLGTEAFF
DNA: TGTGCCAGCAGCCAAGTTAGGGGGCTTGGCACTGAAGCTTTCTTT
D: TRBD1
V: TRBV14
size: .
J: TRBJ1-1

CDR3: CASRYIDTLNTEAFF
DNA: TGCGCCAGCCGGTACATTGACACCTTGAACACTGAAGCTTTCTTT
D: .
V: TRBV5-1
size: .
J: TRBJ1-1

CDR3: CASSFGTSGIFGETQYF
DNA: TGTGCCAGCAGTTTTGGGACTAGCGGGATTTTCGGAGAGACCCAGTACTTC
D: TRBD2
V: TRBV12-3/TRBV12-4
size: .
J: TRBJ2-5

CDR3: CAWSVRRSVSNQPQHF
DNA: TGTGCCTGGAGTGTACGCAGGTCCGTTAGCAATCAGCCCCAGCATTTT
D: .
V: TRBV30
size: once
J: TRBJ1-5

CDR3: CAISVGRGDYEQYF
DNA: TGTGCCATCAGTGTGGGCAGGGGAGATTACGAGCAGTACTTC
D: .
V: TRBV10-3
size: .
J: TRBJ2-7

CDR3: CASSLGFLSTDTQYF
DNA: TGTGCCAGCAGCTTGGGATTTCTTTCCACAGATACGCAGTATTTT
D: .
V: TRBV7-2
size: .
J: TRBJ2-3

CDR3: CASSVGTVNTGELFF
DNA: TGTGCCAGCAGCGTTGGGACAGTGAACACCGGGGAGCTGTTTTTT
D: TRBD1
V: TRBV9
size: .
J: TRBJ2-2

CDR3: CASSLGGQLQQSYEQYF
DNA: TGCGCCAGCAGCTTGGGGGGACAGCTACAGCAATCCTACGAGCAGTACTTC
D: TRBD1
V: TRBV5-1
size: .
J: TRBJ2-7

CDR3: CASKTGRTMNTEAFF
DNA: TGCGCCAGCAAAACCGGACGGACCATGAACACTGAAGCTTTCTTT
D: .
V: TRBV10-2
size: .
J: TRBJ1-1

CDR3: CSAKDRGETQYF
DNA: TGCAGTGCCAAGGACAGGGGAGAGACCCAGTACTTC
D: TRBD1
V: TRBV20-1
size: .
J: TRBJ2-5

CDR3: CAGSRWGIDTEAFF
DNA: TGTGCCGGGTCTCGATGGGGGATAGACACTGAAGCTTTCTTT
D: .
V: TRBV12-3/TRBV12-4
size: .
J: TRBJ1-1

CDR3: CASSPAGTSGLNEQFF
DNA: TGTGCCAGCAGCCCCGCCGGGACTAGCGGACTCAATGAGCAGTTCTTC
D: TRBD2
V: TRBV3-1
size: .
J: TRBJ2-1

CDR3: CASSSERNIQYF
DNA: TGTGCCAGCAGCTCGGAGAGGAACATTCAGTACTTC
D: .
V: TRBV7-9
size: .
J: TRBJ2-4

CDR3: CASRKLRGNQPQHF
DNA: TGTGCCAGCAGAAAACTCAGGGGCAATCAGCCCCAGCATTTT
D: .
V: TRBV7-8
size: .
J: TRBJ1-5

CDR3: CASSLATSPDTQYF
DNA: TGTGCCAGCAGTTTAGCGACTAGCCCAGATACGCAGTATTTT
D: TRBD2
V: TRBV28
size: .
J: TRBJ2-3

CDR3: CASRIRLAGLYNEQFF
DNA: TGTGCCAGCAGAATACGACTAGCCGGTCTTTACAATGAGCAGTTCTTC
D: TRBD2
V: TRBV7-2
size: once
J: TRBJ2-1

CDR3: CASYPGGGNEQFF
DNA: TGTGCCAGCTACCCTGGTGGGGGGAATGAGCAGTTCTTC
D: .
V: TRBV11-3
size: .
J: TRBJ2-1

CDR3: CSIAGGANEQFF
DNA: TGCAGCATAGCGGGAGGGGCGAATGAGCAGTTCTTC
D: TRBD2
V: TRBV20-1
size: .
J: TRBJ2-1

CDR3: CARPSPRLNEAFF
DNA: TGTGCCAGACCTTCGCCCCGTTTAAATGAAGCTTTCTTT
D: .
V: TRBV19
size: .
J: TRBJ1-1

CDR3: CATSEIFGFYNEQFF
DNA: TGTGCCACCAGCGAGATTTTCGGGTTCTACAATGAGCAGTTCTTC
D: .
V: TRBV15
size: .
J: TRBJ2-1

CDR3: CASSPHGTEAFF
DNA: TGTGCCAGCAGCCCCCATGGGACTGAAGCTTTCTTT
D: .
V: TRBV9
size: .
J: TRBJ1-1

CDR3: CATSEGWGAGGYTF
DNA: TGTGCCACCAGCGAGGGATGGGGGGCTGGTGGCTACACCTTC
D: .
V: TRBV15
size: .
J: TRBJ1-2

CDR3: CASTPGRVNYEQYF
DNA: TGTGCCAGCACCCCGGGCAGGGTGAACTACGAGCAGTACTTC
D: .
V: TRBV2
size: .
J: TRBJ2-7

CDR3: CASSPGSGPNTEAFF
DNA: TGTGCCAGCTCACCGGGGTCAGGGCCCAACACTGAAGCTTTCTTT
D: .
V: TRBV18
size: .
J: TRBJ1-1

CDR3: CASSQEGEQYF
DNA: TGTGCCAGCAGCCAAGAGGGGGAGCAGTACTTC
D: .
V: TRBV14
size: .
J: TRBJ2-7